A selection of T cell receptor beta chains follows, all from one sample in a study of response to subunit inactivated influenza vaccine. TCRdb reprocessed the RT-PCR reads with MiXCR, giving one entry per CDR3 protein. The sample consists of about 700,000 distinct CDR3 sequences, approximately 15% of them appearing once. The material was PBMCs from blood, obtained 14 to 15 days before vaccination. These receptors originate from a man over 45 who received an inactivated influenza vaccine. The conserved cysteine and the conserved F or W are not part of the CDR3 here. D genes are given only for firm matches. Rows give clone size only sometimes, using once, few, many, or a class for an expanded clone.

11,TRBJ2-1,.,TRBV20-1,TRBD2,SARDWGGNEQF
14,TRBJ2-5,.,TRBV3-1,TRBD1,ASSIFGTGGAETQY
14,TRBJ2-7,.,TRBV7-2,.,ASSYTTGSFSYEQY
11,TRBJ2-7,many,TRBV2,.,ASSVGTTYEQY
14,TRBJ2-2,many,TRBV7-3,.,ASSSPPGQNTGELF
13,TRBJ2-3,few,TRBV12-3/TRBV12-4,TRBD2,ASSFGTSVEGTQY
11,TRBJ2-3,many,TRBV29-1,TRBD1,STWDRGTDTQY
13,TRBJ1-5,.,TRBV7-2,.,ASSGEGVSNQPQH
10,TRBJ2-1,.,TRBV18,TRBD2,ASHNSGNEQF
14,TRBJ2-5,.,TRBV2,.,ASSDWGKRSGETQY
13,TRBJ2-2,few,TRBV7-2,.,ASSLRGSTGGELF
13,TRBJ2-7,.,TRBV19,.,ASSIAWARRVEQY
14,TRBJ1-2,few,TRBV5-1,.,ASSPEPGATTYGYT
13,TRBJ2-3,.,TRBV20-1,.,SARTASKSTDTQY
13,TRBJ2-7,.,TRBV5-1,.,ARETNPLFGYEQY
11,TRBJ1-2,many,TRBV4-2,TRBD1,ASSQETGYGYT
16,TRBJ2-1,.,TRBV20-1,TRBD2,SAREPGDSGPTYNEQF
13,TRBJ2-7,.,TRBV29-1,TRBD1,SVKRGQVSSYEQY